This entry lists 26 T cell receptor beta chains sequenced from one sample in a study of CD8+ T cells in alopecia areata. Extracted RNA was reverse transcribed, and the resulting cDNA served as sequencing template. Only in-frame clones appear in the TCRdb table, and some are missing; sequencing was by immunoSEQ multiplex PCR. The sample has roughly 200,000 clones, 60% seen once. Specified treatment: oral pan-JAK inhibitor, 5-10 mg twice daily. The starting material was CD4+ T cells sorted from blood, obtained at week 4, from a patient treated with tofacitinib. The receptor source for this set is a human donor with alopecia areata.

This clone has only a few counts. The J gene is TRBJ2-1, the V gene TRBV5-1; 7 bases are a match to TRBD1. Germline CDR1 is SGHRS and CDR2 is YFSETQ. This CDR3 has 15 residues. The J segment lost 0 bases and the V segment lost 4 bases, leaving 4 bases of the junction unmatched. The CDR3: CASSPTGVSYNEQFF. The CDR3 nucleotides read TGCGCCAGCAGCCCTACAGGGGTCTCCTACAATGAGCAGTTCTTC.

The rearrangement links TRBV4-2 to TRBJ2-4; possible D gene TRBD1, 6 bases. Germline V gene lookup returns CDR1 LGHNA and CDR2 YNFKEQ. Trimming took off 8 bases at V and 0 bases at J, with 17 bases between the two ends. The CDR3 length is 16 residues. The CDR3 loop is CASGELNRVAKNIQYF. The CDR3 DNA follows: TGTGCCAGCGGCGAATTAAACAGGGTAGCCAAAAACATTCAGTACTTC.

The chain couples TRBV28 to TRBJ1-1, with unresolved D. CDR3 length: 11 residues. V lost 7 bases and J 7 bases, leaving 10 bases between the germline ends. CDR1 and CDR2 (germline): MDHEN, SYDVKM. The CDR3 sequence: CASTLTGEAFF. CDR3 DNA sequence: TGTGCCAGCACTCTAACGGGTGAAGCTTTCTTT.

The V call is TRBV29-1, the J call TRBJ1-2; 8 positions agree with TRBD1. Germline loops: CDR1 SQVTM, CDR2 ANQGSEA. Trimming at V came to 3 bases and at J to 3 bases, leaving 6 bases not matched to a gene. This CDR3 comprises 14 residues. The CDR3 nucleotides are TGCAGCGTTGATCGGGACAGGCCCTACTATGGCTACACCTTC. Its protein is CSVDRDRPYYGYTF.

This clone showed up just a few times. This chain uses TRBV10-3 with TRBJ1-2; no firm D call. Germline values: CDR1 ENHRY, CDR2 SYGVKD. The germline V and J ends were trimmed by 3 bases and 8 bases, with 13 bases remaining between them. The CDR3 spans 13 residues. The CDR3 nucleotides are TGTGCCATCAGTGATCGGGGTCTCCAGGGCTACACCTTC. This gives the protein CAISDRGLQGYTF.

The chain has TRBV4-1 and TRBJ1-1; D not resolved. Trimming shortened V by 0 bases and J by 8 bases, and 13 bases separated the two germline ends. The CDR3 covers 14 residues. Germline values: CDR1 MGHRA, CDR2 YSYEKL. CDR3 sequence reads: CASSQDLLPAEAFF. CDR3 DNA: TGCGCCAGCAGCCAAGATCTGCTGCCAGCCGAAGCTTTCTTT.

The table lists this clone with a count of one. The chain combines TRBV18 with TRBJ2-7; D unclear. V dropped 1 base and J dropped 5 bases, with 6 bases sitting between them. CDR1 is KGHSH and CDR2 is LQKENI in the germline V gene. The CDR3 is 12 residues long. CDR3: CASSPRRNEQYF. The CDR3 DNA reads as TGTGCCAGCTCACCACGCAGAAACGAGCAGTACTTC.

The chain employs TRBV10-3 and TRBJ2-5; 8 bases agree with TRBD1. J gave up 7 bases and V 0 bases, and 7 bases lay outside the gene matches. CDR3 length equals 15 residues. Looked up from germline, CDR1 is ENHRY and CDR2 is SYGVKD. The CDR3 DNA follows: TGTGCCATCAGTGAGTCGGGACAGGAAGGGGGGACCCAGTACTTC. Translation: CAISESGQEGGTQYF.

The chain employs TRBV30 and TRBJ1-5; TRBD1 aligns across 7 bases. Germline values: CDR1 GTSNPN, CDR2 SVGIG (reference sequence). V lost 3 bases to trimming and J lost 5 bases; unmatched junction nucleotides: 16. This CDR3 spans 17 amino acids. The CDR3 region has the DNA TGTGCCTGGAGGGAAAAACAGGGGAAAGGATGGGATCAGCCCCAGCATTTT. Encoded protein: CAWREKQGKGWDQPQHF.

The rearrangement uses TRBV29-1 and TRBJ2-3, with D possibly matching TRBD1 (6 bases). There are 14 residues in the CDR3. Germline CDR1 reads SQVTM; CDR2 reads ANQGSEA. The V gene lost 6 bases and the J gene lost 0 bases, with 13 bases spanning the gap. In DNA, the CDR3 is TGCAGCGTGGGGGCGACCCCTAGCACAGATACGCAGTATTTT. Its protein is CSVGATPSTDTQYF.

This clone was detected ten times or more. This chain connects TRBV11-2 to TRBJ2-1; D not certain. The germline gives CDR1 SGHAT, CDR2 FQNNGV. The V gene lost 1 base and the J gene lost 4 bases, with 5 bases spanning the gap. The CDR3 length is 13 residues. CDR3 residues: CASSLGLYNEQFF. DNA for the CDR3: TGTGCCAGCAGCTTAGGGCTTTACAATGAGCAGTTCTTC.

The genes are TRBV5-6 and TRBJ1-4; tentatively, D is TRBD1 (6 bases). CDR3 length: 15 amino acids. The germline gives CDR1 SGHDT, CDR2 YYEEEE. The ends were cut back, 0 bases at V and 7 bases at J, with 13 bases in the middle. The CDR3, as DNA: TGTGCCAGCAGCTTGGCCGGACAGTTTATTGAAAAACTGTTTTTT. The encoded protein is CASSLAGQFIEKLFF.

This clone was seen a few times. DNA of the CDR3: TGCAGCGTGGGAGCCCCGAACACTGAAGCTTTCTTT. This gives the protein CSVGAPNTEAFF. The V call is TRBV29-1, the J call TRBJ1-1, with D uncertain. Germline CDR1 is SQVTM and CDR2 is ANQGSEA. V shed 6 bases and J shed 1 base, with 9 bases lying between them. The length of the CDR3 is 12 residues. Supplemented by reference TRBV29-1 and TRBJ1-1, the full variable domain reads SAVISQKPSRDICQRGTSLTIQCQVDSQVTMMFWYRQQPGQSLTLIATANQGSEATYESGFVIDKFPISRPNLTFSTLTVSNMSPEDSSIYLCSVGAPNTEAFFGQGTRLTVV.

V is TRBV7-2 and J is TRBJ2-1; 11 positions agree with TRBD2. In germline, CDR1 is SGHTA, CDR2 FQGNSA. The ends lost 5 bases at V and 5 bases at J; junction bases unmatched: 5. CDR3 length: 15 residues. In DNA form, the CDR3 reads TGTGCCAGCAGCAGACTAGCGGGGAACAACAATGAGCAGTTCTTC. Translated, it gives CASSRLAGNNNEQFF.

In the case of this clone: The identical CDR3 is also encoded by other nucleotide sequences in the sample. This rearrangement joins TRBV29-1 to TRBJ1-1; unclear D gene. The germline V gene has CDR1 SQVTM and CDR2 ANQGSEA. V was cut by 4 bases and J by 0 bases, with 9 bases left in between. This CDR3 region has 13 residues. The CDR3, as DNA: TGCAGCGTTGTTAGACAATTGAACACTGAAGCTTTCTTT. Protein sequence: CSVVRQLNTEAFF.

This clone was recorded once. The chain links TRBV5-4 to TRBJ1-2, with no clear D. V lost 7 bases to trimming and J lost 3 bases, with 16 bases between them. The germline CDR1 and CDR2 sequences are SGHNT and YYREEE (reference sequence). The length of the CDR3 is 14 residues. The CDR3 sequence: CASEGGSGDYGYTF. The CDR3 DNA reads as TGTGCCAGCGAAGGCGGCAGTGGGGACTATGGCTACACCTTC.

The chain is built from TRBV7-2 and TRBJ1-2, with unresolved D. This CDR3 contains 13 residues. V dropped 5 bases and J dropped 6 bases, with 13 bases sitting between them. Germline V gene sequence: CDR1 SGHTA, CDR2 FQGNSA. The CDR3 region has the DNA TGTGCCAGCAGCCGCTTGGTGGAGGATGGCTACACCTTC. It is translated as CASSRLVEDGYTF.

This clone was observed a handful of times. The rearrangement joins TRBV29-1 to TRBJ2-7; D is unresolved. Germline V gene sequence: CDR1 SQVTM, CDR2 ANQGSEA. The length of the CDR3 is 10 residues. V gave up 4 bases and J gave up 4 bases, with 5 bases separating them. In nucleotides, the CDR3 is TGCAGCGTTGCCGGGTACGAGCAGTACTTC. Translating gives CSVAGYEQYF.

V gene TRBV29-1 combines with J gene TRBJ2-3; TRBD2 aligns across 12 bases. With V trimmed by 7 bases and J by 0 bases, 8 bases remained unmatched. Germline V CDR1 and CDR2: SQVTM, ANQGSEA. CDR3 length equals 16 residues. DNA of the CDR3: TGCAGCGCCCTCGGACTAGCGGGACTCAGCACAGATACGCAGTATTTT. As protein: CSALGLAGLSTDTQYF.

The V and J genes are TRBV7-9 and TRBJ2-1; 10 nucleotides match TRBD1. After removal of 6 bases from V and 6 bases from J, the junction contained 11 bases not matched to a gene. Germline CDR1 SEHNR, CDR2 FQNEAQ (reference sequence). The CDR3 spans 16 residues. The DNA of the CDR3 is TGTGCCAGCAGTCCACCTCCGGGACAGGGGTTCAATGAGCAGTTCTTC. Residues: CASSPPPGQGFNEQFF.

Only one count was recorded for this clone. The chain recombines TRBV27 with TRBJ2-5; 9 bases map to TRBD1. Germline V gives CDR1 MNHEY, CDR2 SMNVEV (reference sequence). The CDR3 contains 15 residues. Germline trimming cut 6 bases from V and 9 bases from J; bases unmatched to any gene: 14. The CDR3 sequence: CASSQDRGVPAAQYF. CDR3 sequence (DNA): TGTGCCAGCAGCCAGGACAGGGGCGTACCCGCGGCCCAGTACTTC.

The CDR3 coding sequence is TGCGCCAGCAGCTTGGACAGGGAAGCTTTCTTT. Its translation is CASSLDREAFF. V and J are TRBV5-1 and TRBJ1-1; TRBD1 is a possible D gene (5 bases). Germline loops: CDR1 SGHRS, CDR2 YFSETQ. CDR3 length: 11 amino acids. Trimming shortened V by 0 bases and J by 8 bases, and 5 bases separated the two germline ends. Filled out from reference TRBV5-1 and TRBJ1-1, the complete variable domain reads KAGVTQTPRYLIKTRGQQVTLSCSPISGHRSVSWYQQTPGQGLQFLFEYFSETQRNKGNFPGRFSGRQFSNSRSEMNVSTLELGDSALYLCASSLDREAFFGQGTRLTVV.

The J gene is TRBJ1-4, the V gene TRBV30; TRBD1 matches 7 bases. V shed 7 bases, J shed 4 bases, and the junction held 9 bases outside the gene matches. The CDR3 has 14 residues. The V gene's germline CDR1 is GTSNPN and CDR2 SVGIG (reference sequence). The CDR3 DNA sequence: TGTGCCTCCCACCCGACAGGGATTAATGAAAAACTGTTTTTT. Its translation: CASHPTGINEKLFF.

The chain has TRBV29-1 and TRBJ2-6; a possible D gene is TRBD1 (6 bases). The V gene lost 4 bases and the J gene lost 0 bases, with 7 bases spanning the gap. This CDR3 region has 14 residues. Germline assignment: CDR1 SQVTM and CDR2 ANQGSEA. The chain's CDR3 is CSVGQVSGANVLTF. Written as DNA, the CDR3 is TGCAGCGTTGGACAGGTCTCTGGGGCCAACGTCCTGACTTTC.

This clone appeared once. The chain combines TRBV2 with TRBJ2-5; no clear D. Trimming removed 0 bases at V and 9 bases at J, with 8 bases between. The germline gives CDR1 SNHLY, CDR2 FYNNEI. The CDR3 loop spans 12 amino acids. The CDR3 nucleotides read TGTGCCAGCAGTGAAGCCATGCACCCCCAGTACTTC. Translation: CASSEAMHPQYF.

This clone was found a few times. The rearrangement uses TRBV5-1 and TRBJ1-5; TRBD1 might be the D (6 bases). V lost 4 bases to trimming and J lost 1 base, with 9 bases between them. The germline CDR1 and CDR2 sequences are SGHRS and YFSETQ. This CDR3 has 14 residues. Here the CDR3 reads CASSQDRSNQPQHF. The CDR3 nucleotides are TGCGCCAGCAGCCAAGACAGGAGCAATCAGCCCCAGCATTTT.